The 20 T cell receptor beta chains below were found in one sample sequenced in a study of blood T cells in healthy people across ages. Through a sample-barcoded 5' primer and a J-beta primer mix, a second PCR was run for roughly 6 to 11 cycles. TCRdb reprocessed the 5' RACE reads via MiXCR and lists one record per CDR3 protein. The sample records roughly 680,000 distinct CDR3 sequences, about 51% being singletons. Sequencing was performed on blood. These receptors were obtained from a woman of 80 years or more in good health.

The chain combines TRBV19 with TRBJ1-5; D ambiguous. This CDR3 is built from 14 residues. V was pared by 5 bases and J by 3 bases, with 11 bases between. Germline-derived CDR1 and CDR2 are LNHDA and SQIVND (reference sequence). The CDR3, as DNA: TGTGCCAGTAGTGGCGGCGCATACAATCAGCCCCAGCATTTT. It translates to CASSGGAYNQPQHF.

The chain couples TRBV12-3 or TRBV12-4 to TRBJ1-5; D ambiguous. V dropped 2 bases and J dropped 5 bases, with 10 bases sitting between them. The CDR3 is 14 residues long. CDR3 sequence reads: CASSLKGSDQPQHF. DNA for the CDR3: TGTGCCAGCAGTTTAAAGGGAAGCGATCAGCCCCAGCATTTT.

At least ten counts were recorded for this clonotype. The gene calls are TRBV4-2 and TRBJ2-1; 12 bases align to TRBD2. J gave up 2 bases and V 3 bases, and 8 bases lay outside the gene matches. Germline V CDR1 and CDR2: LGHNA, YNFKEQ. The CDR3 is made up of 18 amino acids. The CDR3 DNA reads TGTGCCAGCAGCCATCCCGGACTAGCGGGACCGCCCTACAATGAGCAGTTCTTC. Translated, it gives CASSHPGLAGPPYNEQFF.

This sequence joins TRBV29-1 and TRBJ2-7, with 11 positions matching TRBD2. This CDR3 region has 15 residues. Per the germline V gene, CDR1 is SQVTM and CDR2 is ANQGSEA. Unmatched junction bases numbered 12, after V lost 6 bases and J lost 5 bases. Written as DNA, the CDR3 is TGCAGCGTATTACTAGCGGGAGCTTCTCTCAACGAGCAGTACTTC. Amino acids: CSVLLAGASLNEQYF.

This clonotype was observed a few times. The J gene is TRBJ1-1, the V gene TRBV4-2; 7 bases match TRBD1. This CDR3 spans 16 amino acids. CDR1 is LGHNA and CDR2 is YNFKEQ in the germline V gene. Trimming took 0 bases from V and 1 from J; bases not matched to a gene: 5. CDR3 sequence (DNA): TGTGCCAGCAGCCAAGATTTCAGGGGGGAGAACACTGAAGCTTTCTTT. Translation: CASSQDFRGENTEAFF.

Concerning this clonotype itself: Since a much larger clone is just one base distant, this may be a read error. The rearrangement joins TRBV5-1 to TRBJ1-4; no clear D gene. The CDR3 has 15 amino acids. Germline CDR1 and CDR2: SGHRS and YFSETQ. CDR3 in amino acids: CAGSFYRATNEKLFF. CDR3 nucleotides: TGCGCCGGCAGCTTCTACAGAGCAACTAATGAAAAACTGTTTTTT. The complete variable domain, with remaining parts taken from reference TRBV5-1 and TRBJ1-4, reads KAGVTQTPRYLIKTRGQQVTLSCSPISGHRSVSWYQQTPGQGLQFLFEYFSETQRNKGNFPGRFSGRQFSNSRSEMNVSTLELGDSALYLCAGSFYRATNEKLFFGSGTQLSVL.

The chain is built from TRBV10-3 and TRBJ1-5; D might be TRBD1 (5 bases). CDR3 length: 16 amino acids. Germline V gives CDR1 ENHRY, CDR2 SYGVKD. The V end lost 8 bases, the J end lost 4 bases, and 21 bases lay between the germline ends. For the CDR3, the DNA is TGTGCCATCGGTGGGGGAGGGGAAGCACGAAATCAGCCCCAGCATTTT. Encoded protein: CAIGGGGEARNQPQHF.

The gene calls are TRBV29-1 and TRBJ2-1; D is ambiguous. Between the trimmed V and J ends, which lost 4 bases and 8 bases, there was a span of 15 bases. The germline V gene has CDR1 SQVTM and CDR2 ANQGSEA. CDR3 length equals 13 residues. The CDR3 region is CSVAPHLGYEQFF. CDR3 nucleotide sequence: TGCAGCGTTGCTCCTCACTTAGGTTATGAGCAGTTCTTC.

The CDR3 DNA reads as TGTGCCAGCAGAGGGGACACGTCCTCCTACGAGCAGTACTTC. Translated: CASRGDTSSYEQYF. The genes are TRBV25-1 and TRBJ2-7; possibly TRBD1 for D (6 bases). Trimming took 6 bases from V and 0 from J, leaving 12 bases between them. This CDR3 contains 14 residues. Germline loops: CDR1 MGHDK, CDR2 SYGVNS.

Remarks on this clonotype: One end of the junction fails to match germline, which may point to a read error. This CDR3 is CANSSRGGYTF. The CDR3 nucleotides read TGTGCCAACAGTAGCAGGGGTGGCTACACCTTC. This chain joins TRBV12-3 or TRBV12-4 and TRBJ1-2; D might be TRBD1 (6 bases). The CDR3 length is 11 residues.

This clonotype has a handful of counts. This may be a read error: a much more frequent sequence differs by one nucleotide. This chain connects TRBV18 to TRBJ2-1; 9 bases are shared with TRBD1. Germline lookup yields CDR1 KGHSH and CDR2 LQKENI. The CDR3 loop spans 17 amino acids. CDR3 bases: TGTGCCAGCTCACAAGGGACAGGGAAGAGCTCCTACAATGAGCGGTTCTTC. Amino acids: CASSQGTGKSSYNERFF. The full variable domain, its missing parts supplied by reference TRBV18 and TRBJ2-1, is NAGVMQNPRHLVRRRGQEARLRCSPMKGHSHVYWYRQLPEEGLKFMVYLQKENIIDESGMPKERFSAEFPKEGPSILRIQQVVRGDSAAYFCASSQGTGKSSYNERFFGPGTRLTVL.

Notes on this clonotype: This clone may be a read error of a much larger clone one base away. This rearrangement joins TRBV9 to TRBJ1-2; D ambiguous. With 4 bases removed from V and 4 bases from J, the gap between germline ends came to 11 bases. There are 13 residues in the CDR3. Germline V gene data show CDR1 as SGDLS and CDR2 as YYNGEE. The CDR3 is CASSPRKSYGYTF. The CDR3 region has the DNA TGTGCCAGCAGCCCGAGGAAAAGCTATGGCTACACCTTC.

This clonotype came up many times. The genes are TRBV10-3 and TRBJ2-3; D gene uncertain. Germline V lookup: CDR1 ENHRY, CDR2 SYGVKD. The V gene lost 5 bases and the J gene lost 1 base, with 1 base spanning the gap. The CDR3 consists of 11 residues. The CDR3 sequence: CAISRTDTQYF. The CDR3 DNA is TGTGCCATCAGTCGCACAGATACGCAGTATTTT.

This chain links TRBV28 with TRBJ2-5; TRBD2 is a possible D gene (6 bases). The DNA matches TRBJ2-7 better at its end, which makes the J call doubtful. Germline CDR1 is MDHEN and CDR2 is SYDVKM. The CDR3 contains 15 residues. The CDR3 DNA follows: TGTGCCAGCAGTTTACAAAGAGCGGGTAGCGCCGAGCAGTACTTC. Translating gives CASSLQRAGSAEQYF.

The chain uses TRBV5-1 and TRBJ2-3; no definite D call. This CDR3 comprises 12 residues. Germline CDR1 and CDR2: SGHRS and YFSETQ. With 2 bases removed from V and 9 bases from J, the gap between germline ends came to 10 bases. CDR3 bases: TGCGCCAGCAGCTTACCTAAGGAAACGCAGTATTTT. Translated, it gives CASSLPKETQYF.

For this clonotype: A junction boundary mismatches the germline segment, possibly from a read error. This chain links TRBV18 with TRBJ2-5; a weak D match, TRBD2 (6 bases). The assigned J gene may be wrong: the sequence end matches TRBJ2-7 better. Germline V gene sequence: CDR1 KGHSH, CDR2 LQKENI. The CDR3 is made up of 15 amino acids. CDR3 DNA sequence: TGTGCCAGCACACCTGGTCGGGAGAGCGGCTACGAGCAGTACTTC. Translation gives CASTPGRESGYEQYF.

This clonotype was seen a few times. The genes are TRBV20-1 and TRBJ2-2; the match to TRBD1 covers 9 bases. The CDR3 runs to 14 residues. V dropped 2 bases and J dropped 6; count of bases not matched to a gene: 4. Germline V lookup: CDR1 DFQATT, CDR2 SNEGSKA (reference sequence). The CDR3 spells CSARSNRGPGELFF. Written as DNA, the CDR3 is TGCAGTGCTAGATCAAACAGGGGGCCCGGGGAGCTGTTTTTT.

This clonotype appeared a few times. This chain links TRBV10-3 with TRBJ1-2; no firm D call. Germline V gene data show CDR1 as ENHRY and CDR2 as SYGVKD. V gave up 8 bases and J gave up 7 bases, with 17 bases separating them. The CDR3 loop spans 13 amino acids. The CDR3 DNA follows: TGTGCCATCGCGCCTCAGGAGGGTGCTGGCTACACCTTC. Its translation: CAIAPQEGAGYTF.

A note on this clonotype: This may be a read error: a much more frequent sequence differs by one nucleotide. This chain connects TRBV29-1 to TRBJ2-7; no definite D call. Deletions cut 1 base from V and 9 bases from J, with 4 bases between. Germline CDR1 is SQVTM and CDR2 is ANQGSEA. CDR3 size: 9 residues. The CDR3 DNA sequence: TGCAGCGTTGAAGGAGGGCAGTACTTC. Its protein is CSVEGGQYF.

This clonotype was detected only a few times. This chain links TRBV29-1 with TRBJ1-4, with a tentative D call TRBD1 (5 bases). V was shortened by 6 bases and J by 0 bases, with 11 bases between the two germline ends. Germline CDR1 SQVTM, CDR2 ANQGSEA. The CDR3 is 14 amino acids. The CDR3 nucleotides are TGCAGCGTGGGGGAGGGAGCAACTAATGAAAAACTGTTTTTT. Its translation: CSVGEGATNEKLFF.